Listed here are 28 T cell receptor beta chains from one sample, sequenced in a study of blood T cell repertoires in COVID-19. The table came from immunoSEQ multiplex PCR; TCRdb's copy has only in-frame clones and leaves some out. The sample lists about 300,000 clones, 86% seen once, with 1.5% to 2% in the top ten. The sequencing sample was made of peripheral blood. Source of these receptors: a woman aged 50 to 65 with acute or convalescent COVID-19.

This clone was detected only a few times. The chain links TRBV3-1 (or the pseudogene TRBV3-2) to TRBJ1-1; possible D gene TRBD1, 5 bases. The germline CDR1 and CDR2 sequences are LGHDT and YNNKEL (reference sequence). The CDR3 loop spans 13 amino acids. The ends were cut back, 5 bases at V and 0 bases at J, with 7 bases in the middle. In DNA form, the CDR3 reads TGTGCCAGCAGCGTCAGGGTGAACACTGAAGCTTTCTTT. It encodes CASSVRVNTEAFF.

This chain links TRBV30 with TRBJ1-4, with D tentatively TRBD1 (5 bases). Trimming took off 3 bases at V and 4 bases at J, with 9 bases between the two ends. The length of the CDR3 is 13 residues. CDR1 is GTSNPN and CDR2 is SVGIG in the germline V gene (reference sequence). The CDR3 loop is CAWSIGGNEKLFF. In DNA form, the CDR3 reads TGTGCCTGGAGCATCGGGGGTAATGAAAAACTGTTTTTT.

Note on this clone: This sample also contains other DNA sequences that code for the same CDR3. The chain is built from TRBV6-5 and TRBJ2-1, with 7 bases that match TRBD1. This CDR3 has 15 amino acids. V lost 2 bases and J lost 1; bases outside the gene matches: 2. Germline CDR1 and CDR2: MNHEY and SVGAGI. The CDR3 sequence is CASSYGRGSYNEQFF. The CDR3 DNA reads as TGTGCCAGCAGTTACGGCAGGGGGTCCTACAATGAGCAGTTCTTC.

This clone was observed a single time. This chain joins TRBV9 and TRBJ2-2, with D possibly being TRBD2 (5 bases). CDR1 and CDR2 from the germline V gene are SGDLS and YYNGEE. The CDR3 length is 15 residues. V was clipped by 0 bases and J by 1 base, with 7 bases between them. CDR3 protein: CASSVGLQNTGELFF. The CDR3 coding sequence is TGTGCCAGCAGCGTAGGACTACAGAACACCGGGGAGCTGTTTTTT.

This chain links TRBV29-1 with TRBJ2-3; 10 positions agree with TRBD1. There are 14 residues in the CDR3. V shed 7 bases and J 0 bases; nucleotides not matched to a gene: 4. Germline V gene sequence: CDR1 SQVTM, CDR2 ANQGSEA. CDR3 amino acids: CSGDRGPSTDTQYF. CDR3 coding DNA: TGCAGCGGGGACAGGGGCCCTAGCACAGATACGCAGTATTTT.

The chain recombines TRBV7-2 with TRBJ2-5; 11 positions match TRBD1. Germline CDR1 is SGHTA and CDR2 is FQGNSA. V was clipped by 1 base and J by 5 bases; unmatched bases: 3. The CDR3 is made up of 15 amino acids. The CDR3, as DNA: TGTGCCAGCAGCTTAGTGGGGACAGGGGGGGAGACCCAGTACTTC. Translating gives CASSLVGTGGETQYF.

CDR3 sequence reads: CATSEGDQPQHF. CDR3 DNA: TGTGCCACCAGTGAAGGGGATCAGCCCCAGCATTTT. V usage is TRBV24-1 and J usage is TRBJ1-5, with a possible D match to TRBD1 (5 bases). CDR1 is KGHDR, CDR2 SFDVKD, per germline. V lost 4 bases and J 5 bases, leaving 5 bases between the germline ends. This CDR3 is built from 12 residues.

V and J are TRBV28 and TRBJ1-5; 8 nucleotides match TRBD1. V lost 2 bases and J lost 1; bases outside the gene matches: 4. Germline values: CDR1 MDHEN, CDR2 SYDVKM. CDR3 length: 16 amino acids. The CDR3 sequence: CASSLLDRASNQPQHF. The CDR3 DNA is TGTGCCAGCAGTTTACTGGACAGGGCAAGCAATCAGCCCCAGCATTTT. Full variable domain (missing parts from reference TRBV28 and TRBJ1-5): DVKVTQSSRYLVKRTGEKVFLECVQDMDHENMFWYRQDPGLGLRLIYFSYDVKMKEKGDIPEGYSVSREKKERFSLILESASTNQTSMYLCASSLLDRASNQPQHFGDGTRLSIL.

The CDR3 DNA reads as TGTGCCAGCAGCCAATCCCTCTATGGCTACACCTTC. Encoded protein: CASSQSLYGYTF. The chain combines TRBV3-1 (or the pseudogene TRBV3-2) with TRBJ1-2, with unresolved D. Per the germline V gene, CDR1 is LGHDT and CDR2 is YNNKEL (reference sequence). This CDR3 contains 12 residues. The ends were cut back, 2 bases at V and 4 bases at J, with 5 bases in the middle.

This chain links TRBV29-1 with TRBJ2-1, with D possibly being TRBD1 (5 bases). CDR3 length: 14 amino acids. V gave up 4 bases and J gave up 4 bases, with 14 bases separating them. Looked up from germline, CDR1 is SQVTM and CDR2 is ANQGSEA. The CDR3 reads CSVGRQGSYNEQFF. The CDR3 DNA is TGCAGCGTTGGAAGGCAGGGAAGTTACAATGAGCAGTTCTTC.

The rearrangement links TRBV6-1 to TRBJ1-1, with 9 bases lining up with TRBD1. V gave up 2 bases and J gave up 1 base; unmatched junction bases: 5. The CDR3 spans 16 residues. Germline-derived CDR1 and CDR2 are MNHNS and SASEGT. The CDR3 bases are TGTGCCAGCAGTGAACGGGACAGGGTAGGGAACACTGAAGCTTTCTTT. Encoded protein: CASSERDRVGNTEAFF.

The chain is built from TRBV18 and TRBJ1-5; no clear D gene. The CDR3 has 14 amino acids. Trimming shortened V by 5 bases and J by 5 bases, and 13 bases separated the two germline ends. Germline V gene sequence: CDR1 KGHSH, CDR2 LQKENI. The CDR3 sequence: CASSISTGDQPQHF. The DNA of the CDR3 is TGTGCCAGCTCAATAAGTACGGGTGATCAGCCCCAGCATTTT.

The chain employs TRBV4-3 and TRBJ2-7, with TRBD2 matching over 10 bases. After removal of 0 bases from V and 3 bases from J, the junction contained 5 bases not matched to a gene. Germline V lookup: CDR1 LGHNA, CDR2 YSLEER. The CDR3 consists of 16 residues. CDR3 sequence (DNA): TGCGCCAGCAGCCAAGATCACCGGACTAGCGGCTACGAGCAGTACTTC. Amino acids: CASSQDHRTSGYEQYF.

The chain uses TRBV19 and TRBJ2-7; the match to TRBD1 covers 10 bases. Losses at the gene ends were 1 base for V and 4 bases for J; bases not matched to a gene: 7. Germline V lookup: CDR1 LNHDA, CDR2 SQIVND (reference sequence). The CDR3 consists of 16 residues. CDR3 protein: CASSIVGTGDHYEQYF. In DNA form, the CDR3 reads TGTGCCAGTAGTATAGTTGGGACAGGGGACCATTACGAGCAGTACTTC.

J is TRBJ1-1 and V is TRBV6-1; D is possibly TRBD1 (6 bases). The germline gives CDR1 MNHNS, CDR2 SASEGT. Between the trimmed V and J ends, which lost 2 bases and 5 bases, there was a span of 6 bases. There are 12 residues in the CDR3. The CDR3 region has the DNA TGTGCCAGCAGTGAAAGGGGGACTGAAGCTTTCTTT. Translating it yields CASSERGTEAFF.

The V call is TRBV12-3 or TRBV12-4, the J call TRBJ2-7; D call uncertain. The V end lost 4 bases, the J end lost 6 bases, and 10 bases lay between the germline ends. The CDR3 loop spans 12 amino acids. CDR3 in amino acids: CASSYSPGEQYF. The CDR3 bases are TGTGCCAGCAGTTATAGTCCGGGCGAGCAGTACTTC.

In DNA, the CDR3 is TGCGCCAGCTACCTAACAGGGAAAAACACTGAAGCTTTCTTT. This gives the protein CASYLTGKNTEAFF. The chain combines TRBV5-1 with TRBJ1-1; D is perhaps TRBD1 (6 bases). V shed 7 bases and J shed 2 bases, with 15 bases lying between them. Germline V lookup: CDR1 SGHRS, CDR2 YFSETQ. The CDR3 loop spans 14 amino acids.

V usage is TRBV9 and J usage is TRBJ2-7; TRBD1 aligns across 7 bases. V lost 4 bases and J lost 4; bases outside the gene matches: 5. The CDR3 sequence is 13 residues long. CDR1 SGDLS and CDR2 YYNGEE come from the germline V gene. The CDR3 here is CASSIGQAYEQYF. The CDR3, as DNA: TGTGCCAGCAGCATAGGACAGGCTTACGAGCAGTACTTC. The whole variable domain, filled in from reference TRBV9 and TRBJ2-7, reads DSGVTQTPKHLITATGQRVTLRCSPRSGDLSVYWYQQSLDQGLQFLIQYYNGEERAKGNILERFSAQQFPDLHSELNLSSLELGDSALYFCASSIGQAYEQYFGPGTRLTVT.

The genes are TRBV9 and TRBJ2-3, with TRBD2 matching over 11 bases. The CDR3 extends over 14 amino acids. Germline assignment: CDR1 SGDLS and CDR2 YYNGEE. Trimming at V came to 0 bases and at J to 9 bases, leaving 3 bases not matched to a gene. CDR3: CASSVAPSGRTQYF. CDR3 DNA sequence: TGTGCCAGCAGCGTAGCCCCTAGCGGGAGGACGCAGTATTTT.

This clone has only one observation. The chain joins TRBV28 to TRBJ1-5; TRBD1 agrees at 8 bases. CDR3 length: 15 amino acids. CDR1 MDHEN and CDR2 SYDVKM come from the germline V gene. After removal of 2 bases from V and 6 bases from J, the junction contained 6 bases not matched to a gene. The CDR3 reads CASSLAQGEIQPQHF. CDR3 bases: TGTGCCAGCAGTTTAGCACAGGGGGAGATTCAGCCCCAGCATTTT. Full variable domain (missing parts from reference TRBV28 and TRBJ1-5): DVKVTQSSRYLVKRTGEKVFLECVQDMDHENMFWYRQDPGLGLRLIYFSYDVKMKEKGDIPEGYSVSREKKERFSLILESASTNQTSMYLCASSLAQGEIQPQHFGDGTRLSIL.

In its sample, this clone was seen once. This chain links TRBV15 with TRBJ2-1; D uncertain. This CDR3 has 14 amino acids. Trimming cost V 0 bases and J 3 bases, with 6 bases left between them. Germline V gives CDR1 LNHNV, CDR2 YYDKDF (reference sequence). The CDR3 DNA follows: TGTGCCACCAGCAGAGATTTCGGCTACAATGAGCAGTTCTTC. Amino acids: CATSRDFGYNEQFF.

The chain joins TRBV7-9 to TRBJ1-2; 7 bases map to TRBD1. CDR3 length: 13 amino acids. The V and J ends lost 0 bases and 7 bases, in that order; junction bases with no gene match: 2. Germline values: CDR1 SEHNR, CDR2 FQNEAQ (reference sequence). CDR3 in amino acids: CASSLAEGAGYTF. As DNA, the CDR3 is TGTGCCAGCAGCTTAGCGGAGGGGGCTGGCTACACCTTC.

V and J are TRBV29-1 and TRBJ1-2; D not certain. This CDR3 is 13 amino acids long. Germline V lookup: CDR1 SQVTM, CDR2 ANQGSEA. Trimming cost V 4 bases and J 2 bases, with 11 bases left between them. In nucleotides, the CDR3 is TGCAGCGTTGCACCCGCGGGGAACTATGGCTACACCTTC. The encoded protein is CSVAPAGNYGYTF.

The CDR3 DNA reads as TGTGCCACCAGTGACCCCGGACAGGGGAACAATGAGCAGTTCTTC. This translates into CATSDPGQGNNEQFF. The rearrangement uses TRBV24-1 and TRBJ2-1, with 9 nucleotides matching TRBD1. The CDR3 runs 15 residues. Germline CDR1 is KGHDR and CDR2 is SFDVKD. Trimming cost V 4 bases and J 5 bases; bases outside gene matches: 5.

The J gene is TRBJ1-1, the V gene TRBV28, with D possibly matching TRBD1 (5 bases). Trimming removed 3 bases at V and 4 bases at J, with 15 bases between. Germline CDR1 is MDHEN and CDR2 is SYDVKM. CDR3 length: 15 residues. CDR3 sequence: CASSFVDPGVTEAFF. Written as DNA, the CDR3 is TGTGCCAGCAGTTTCGTGGACCCGGGGGTCACTGAAGCTTTCTTT.

This clone has more than one count but fewer than ten. The chain recombines TRBV5-1 with TRBJ1-6; possibly TRBD1 for D (5 bases). Germline lookup yields CDR1 SGHRS and CDR2 YFSETQ. V lost 0 bases and J 7 bases, leaving 8 bases between the germline ends. The CDR3 is 14 residues long. The CDR3 sequence is CASSLADSNSPLHF. The CDR3, as DNA: TGCGCCAGCAGCTTGGCCGACAGCAATTCACCCCTCCACTTT.

This clone showed up just a few times. The rearrangement uses TRBV15 and TRBJ1-2; possible D gene TRBD1, 5 bases. V was shortened by 1 base and J by 5 bases, with 11 bases between the two germline ends. The CDR3 is 14 residues long. Germline loops: CDR1 LNHNV, CDR2 YYDKDF (reference sequence). This CDR3 is CATSRGGGPYGYTF. The CDR3 DNA reads TGTGCCACCAGCAGAGGGGGGGGACCGTATGGCTACACCTTC.

The chain recombines TRBV7-2 with TRBJ1-5; TRBD1 is a possible D gene (5 bases). Germline V gene data show CDR1 as SGHTA and CDR2 as FQGNSA. V dropped 5 bases and J dropped 2 bases, with 10 bases sitting between them. The CDR3 has 14 amino acids. The CDR3 loop is CASSPRGGNQPQHF. In nucleotides, the CDR3 is TGTGCCAGCAGCCCCCGGGGGGGCAATCAGCCCCAGCATTTT.